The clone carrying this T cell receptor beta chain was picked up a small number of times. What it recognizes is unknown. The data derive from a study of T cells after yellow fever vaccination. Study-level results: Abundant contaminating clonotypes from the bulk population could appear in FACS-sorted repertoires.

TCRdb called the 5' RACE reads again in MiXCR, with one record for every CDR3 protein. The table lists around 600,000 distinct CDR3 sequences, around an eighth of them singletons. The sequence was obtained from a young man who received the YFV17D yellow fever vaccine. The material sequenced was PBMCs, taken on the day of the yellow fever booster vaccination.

As DNA, the CDR3 is TGCGGGGGAATCACGACTAGCGGGTCACAAGAGACCCAGTACTTC. Its protein is CGGITTSGSQETQYF. The chain carries TRBV20-1 and TRBJ2-5, with TRBD2 matching over 10 bases. Looked up from germline, CDR1 is DFQATT and CDR2 is SNEGSKA (reference sequence). The CDR3 extends over 15 amino acids.